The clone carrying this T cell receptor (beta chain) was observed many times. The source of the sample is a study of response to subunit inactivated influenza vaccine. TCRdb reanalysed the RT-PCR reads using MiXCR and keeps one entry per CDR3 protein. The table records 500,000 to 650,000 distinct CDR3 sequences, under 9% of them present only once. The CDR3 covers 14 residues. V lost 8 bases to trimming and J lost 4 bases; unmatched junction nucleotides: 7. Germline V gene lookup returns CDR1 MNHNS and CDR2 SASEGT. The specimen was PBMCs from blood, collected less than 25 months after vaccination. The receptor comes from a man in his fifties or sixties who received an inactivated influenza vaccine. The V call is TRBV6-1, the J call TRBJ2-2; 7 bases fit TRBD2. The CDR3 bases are TGTGCCAGCCTGGGGGGGACCGGCACCGGGGAGCTGTTTTTT. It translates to CASLGGTGTGELFF.